These 8 T cell receptor beta chains originate from one sample sequenced in a study of cytomegalovirus exposure and HLA in healthy donors. 13 Jbeta primers and 60 Vbeta primers were used for the PCR. Repertoires were generated with immunoSEQ multiplex PCR, while TCRdb's copy carries only in-frame clones and drops some. The sample shows more than 90,000 clones, 75% of them seen only once. Sequencing was done on a sample of PBMCs. The receptors derive from a man aged 50-59 years in good health and CMV-seronegative.

The CDR3 here is CASRPGLAVKETQYF. The CDR3 coding sequence is TGTGCCAGCAGACCTGGACTAGCGGTGAAAGAGACCCAGTACTTC. This chain links TRBV5-4 with TRBJ2-5, with 10 bases identical to TRBD2. Per germline, CDR1 SGHNT and CDR2 YYREEE (reference sequence). Trimming cost V 5 bases and J 3 bases; bases outside gene matches: 7. The CDR3 totals 15 residues.

The rearrangement joins TRBV29-1 to TRBJ1-1; 9 bases map to TRBD1. CDR3 length: 12 residues. Germline CDR1 SQVTM, CDR2 ANQGSEA. Trimming removed 7 bases from V and 10 bases from J; junction bases left unmatched: 10. CDR3 DNA sequence: TGCAGCGGATACCGGGACAGGGAAAGAGCTTTCTTT. It codes for CSGYRDRERAFF.

The V gene is TRBV7-8, the J gene TRBJ2-7; tentatively, D is TRBD1 (6 bases). The CDR3 has 16 amino acids. Germline loops: CDR1 SGHVS, CDR2 FQNEAQ. V lost 5 bases to trimming and J lost 5 bases, with 22 bases between them. The CDR3 nucleotides read TGTGCCAGCAGCCTTCGGGCGACAGGAAGGGTCGACGAGCAGTACTTC. Its translation: CASSLRATGRVDEQYF. Combining the CDR3 with reference TRBV7-8 and TRBJ2-7 gives the whole variable domain GAGVSQSPRYKVAKRGQDVALRCDPISGHVSLFWYQQALGQGPEFLTYFQNEAQLDKSGLPSDRFFAERPEGSVSTLKIQRTQQEDSAVYLCASSLRATGRVDEQYFGPGTRLTVT.

Notes on this clone: Other DNA variants within this sample encode the same CDR3. The chain carries TRBV9 and TRBJ1-6; 7 bases are shared with TRBD1. The length of the CDR3 is 17 residues. Germline V gene lookup returns CDR1 SGDLS and CDR2 YYNGEE. V lost 4 bases and J lost 4; bases outside the gene matches: 11. CDR3 DNA sequence: TGTGCCAGCAGCCCCCGGGACAGAGACCGGTATAATTCACCCCTCCACTTT. Its translation: CASSPRDRDRYNSPLHF. Drawing the rest from reference TRBV9 and TRBJ1-6, the complete variable domain is DSGVTQTPKHLITATGQRVTLRCSPRSGDLSVYWYQQSLDQGLQFLIQYYNGEERAKGNILERFSAQQFPDLHSELNLSSLELGDSALYFCASSPRDRDRYNSPLHFGNGTRLTVT.

The chain uses TRBV4-2 and TRBJ2-2; D is ambiguous. The V gene lost 4 bases and the J gene lost 4 bases, with 16 bases spanning the gap. The CDR3 has 16 amino acids. From germline, CDR1 is LGHNA and CDR2 YNFKEQ. In nucleotides, the CDR3 is TGTGCCAGCAGCCTGGAGACCACTCTTACCACCGGGGAGCTGTTTTTT. Its translation is CASSLETTLTTGELFF.

The chain combines TRBV5-4 with TRBJ1-4; 7 bases match TRBD1. Germline lookup yields CDR1 SGHNT and CDR2 YYREEE (reference sequence). V was clipped by 4 bases and J by 0 bases; unmatched bases: 3. The CDR3 is 15 residues long. CDR3 sequence (DNA): TGTGCCAGCAGCGGGGACAGTGCAACTAATGAAAAACTGTTTTTT. This sequence encodes CASSGDSATNEKLFF.

This clone was recorded a few times. The chain is built from TRBV4-1 and TRBJ2-1; TRBD2 agrees at 8 bases. This CDR3 has 15 residues. Germline assignment: CDR1 MGHRA and CDR2 YSYEKL. Trimming cost V 3 bases and J 8 bases; bases outside gene matches: 9. The CDR3 DNA follows: TGCGCCAGCAGCCAGAGCGGGGGCTGGGGGCATGAGCAGTTCTTC. This gives the protein CASSQSGGWGHEQFF.

V usage is TRBV7-9 and J usage is TRBJ2-1; tentatively, D is TRBD1 (6 bases). This CDR3 region has 13 residues. V lost 5 bases and J 6 bases, leaving 11 bases between the germline ends. Per the germline V gene, CDR1 is SEHNR and CDR2 is FQNEAQ (reference sequence). The CDR3 bases are TGTGCCAGCAGCAGCCGGGACACCAATGAGCAGTTCTTC. Encoded protein: CASSSRDTNEQFF.